This T cell receptor beta chain was sequenced for a study of blood T cells in healthy people across ages. Primed by a sample-barcoded 5' primer and a J-beta primer mix, a second PCR proceeded for 7 to 11 cycles. All samples gave at least 2.5 million CDR3-containing paired-end reads. TCRdb processed the 5' RACE reads anew with MiXCR; each CDR3 protein has one entry. This table has around 850,000 distinct CDR3 sequences, 36% appearing once. This clonotype was counted between two and nine times. The ends were cut back, 6 bases at V and 4 bases at J, with 13 bases in the middle. CDR3 length equals 14 residues. Germline V gene sequence: CDR1 ENHRY, CDR2 SYGVKD.

The genes are TRBV10-3 and TRBJ1-5; maybe TRBD1 (5 bases). The material sequenced was blood. This clonotype was obtained from a man between 18 and 35 years old in good health. The CDR3 region is CAISPVDRNQPQHF. CDR3 DNA sequence: TGTGCCATCAGCCCCGTTGACAGAAATCAGCCCCAGCATTTT.